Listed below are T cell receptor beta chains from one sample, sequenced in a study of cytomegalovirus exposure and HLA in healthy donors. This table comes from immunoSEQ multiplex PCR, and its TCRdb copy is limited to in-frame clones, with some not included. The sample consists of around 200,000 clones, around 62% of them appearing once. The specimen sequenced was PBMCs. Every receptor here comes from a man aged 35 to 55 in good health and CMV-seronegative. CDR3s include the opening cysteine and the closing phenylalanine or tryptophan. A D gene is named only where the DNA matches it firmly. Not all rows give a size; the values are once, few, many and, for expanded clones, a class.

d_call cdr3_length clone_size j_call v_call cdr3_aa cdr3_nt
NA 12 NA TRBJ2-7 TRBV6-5 CASSYSVTRSHF TGTGCCAGCAGTTACTCGGTGACGAGGAGTCACTTC
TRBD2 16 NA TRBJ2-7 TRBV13 CASSLGASGGPYEQYF TGTGCCAGCAGCTTAGGGGCTAGCGGGGGCCCCTACGAGCAGTACTTC
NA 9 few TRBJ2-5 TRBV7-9 CASEETQYF TGTGCCAGCGAGGAGACCCAGTACTTC
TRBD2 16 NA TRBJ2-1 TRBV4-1 CASSLTGGLGQNEQFF TGCGCCAGCAGCCTTACGGGGGGACTAGGGCAGAATGAGCAGTTCTTC
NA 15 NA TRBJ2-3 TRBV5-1 CASSPRGQITDTQYF TGCGCCAGCAGCCCCCGTGGACAGATCACAGATACGCAGTATTTT
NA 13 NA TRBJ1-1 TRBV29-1 CSVASPMNTEAFF TGCAGCGTTGCATCCCCAATGAACACTGAAGCTTTCTTT
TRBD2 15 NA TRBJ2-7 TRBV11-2 CASSFRTGRADEQYF TGTGCCAGCAGCTTCAGGACCGGGAGGGCTGACGAGCAGTACTTC
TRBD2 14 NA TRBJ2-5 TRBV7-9 CASSPGLALKTQYF TGTGCCAGCAGCCCGGGACTAGCGCTTAAGACCCAGTACTTC
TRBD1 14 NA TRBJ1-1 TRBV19 CASSPRDRVTEAFF TGTGCCAGTAGTCCCCGGGACAGAGTCACTGAAGCTTTCTTT
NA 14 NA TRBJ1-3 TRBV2 CASSEGRAGNTIYF TGTGCCAGCAGTGAAGGCAGGGCTGGAAACACCATATATTTT
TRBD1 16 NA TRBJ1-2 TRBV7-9 CASSPGQLTTHYGYTF TGTGCCAGCAGCCCGGGACAGCTAACAACTCACTATGGCTACACCTTC
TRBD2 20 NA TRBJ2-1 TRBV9 CASSDEGTSGRPSSYNEQFF TGTGCCAGCAGCGACGAAGGGACTAGCGGGAGGCCCAGCTCCTACAATGAGCAGTTCTTC
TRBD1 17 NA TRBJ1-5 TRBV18 CASSPPGTGAVNQPQHF TGTGCCAGCTCACCACCCGGGACAGGGGCAGTCAATCAGCCCCAGCATTTT
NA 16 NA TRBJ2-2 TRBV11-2 CASSPRTISNTGELFF TGTGCCAGCAGCCCGCGGACTATCTCGAACACCGGGGAGCTGTTTTTT
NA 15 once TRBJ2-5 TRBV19 CASSTTGPGRETQYF TGTGCCAGTAGTACGACAGGTCCTGGGAGAGAGACCCAGTACTTC
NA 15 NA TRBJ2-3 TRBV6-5 CASRSGRSGTDTQYF TGTGCCAGCAGATCCGGACGGTCGGGAACAGATACGCAGTATTTT